This TCR beta chain is drawn from a study of a mutant IDH1 vaccine in newly diagnosed glioma. Study conclusions and caveats: Pseudoprogression appeared independent of alterations in top peripheral clonotypes.

Sequencing was performed with immunoSEQ multiplex PCR; in TCRdb, only in-frame clones are kept and a portion is missing. Of approximately 35,000 clones detected, around 90% appear once; the ten largest clones hold just over 5%. Time point reported: week 47, end of study. Every vaccination contained 300 ug of the mutant IDH1 20-mer peptide and was paired with topical imiquimod. CDR1 is SEHNR and CDR2 is FQNEAQ in the germline V gene (reference sequence). Trimming pared 5 bases from V and 5 bases from J, leaving 12 bases between. This CDR3 is built from 13 residues. Concerning this clone itself: What it recognizes is unknown.

J is TRBJ2-5 and V is TRBV7-9; either TRBD1 or TRBD2 may supply D (5 bases each). This TCR came from a woman in her thirties or forties with glioma. Here the sequenced sample was PBMCs, taken from a glioma patient whose treatment included an IDH1 peptide vaccine. CDR3 sequence (DNA): TGTGCCAGCAGCCCCCTCGGGGCGGAGACCCAGTACTTC. Residues: CASSPLGAETQYF. The variable domain in full, completed from reference TRBV7-9 and TRBJ2-5, reads DTGVSQNPRHKITKRGQNVTFRCDPISEHNRLYWYRQTLGQGPEFLTYFQNEAQLEKSRLLSDRFSAERPKGSFSTLEIQRTEQGDSAMYLCASSPLGAETQYFGPGTRLLVL.